A single sample is the source of the 25 T cell receptor beta chains below, sequenced in a study of shared clonotypes between healthy human individuals. Using immunoSEQ multiplex PCR, the repertoire was profiled, and TCRdb retains in-frame clones only, with some absent. Of around 700,000 clones listed, approximately 79% are singletons. The sample consisted of memory CD4+ T cells sorted from blood. Subset defined: CD45RA-negative fraction. These receptors were obtained from a woman in her thirties in good health.

The chain joins TRBV28 to TRBJ2-1, with 13 nucleotides matching TRBD2. CDR3 length equals 19 residues. The germline V gene encodes CDR1 MDHEN and CDR2 SYDVKM. Trimming at V came to 5 bases and at J to 3 bases, leaving 13 bases not matched to a gene. CDR3 nucleotide sequence: TGTGCCAGCAGTCAAGGACAGGGGACTAGCGGGATGTACTACAATGAGCAGTTCTTC. Residues: CASSQGQGTSGMYYNEQFF.

This clone has more than one count but fewer than ten. The rearrangement uses TRBV29-1 and TRBJ1-1, with TRBD1 matching 7 bases. This CDR3 is 14 amino acids long. Germline V CDR1 and CDR2: SQVTM, ANQGSEA. Losses at the gene ends were 7 bases for V and 0 bases for J; bases not matched to a gene: 8. DNA for the CDR3: TGCAGCGCCCAAGACAGGGCCATGAACACTGAAGCTTTCTTT. It specifies CSAQDRAMNTEAFF.

This clone was counted a single time. The V call is TRBV13, the J call TRBJ2-7; D not certain. Germline V CDR1 and CDR2: PRHDT, FYEKMQ (reference sequence). The ends were cut back, 4 bases at V and 3 bases at J, with 25 bases in the middle. CDR3 length: 18 amino acids. The CDR3 here is CASSSAREQPLPLYEQYF. Written as DNA, the CDR3 is TGTGCCAGCAGCTCAGCAAGAGAACAGCCCCTACCCCTCTACGAGCAGTACTTC.

The chain carries TRBV29-1 and TRBJ2-3; D possibly uses TRBD1 or TRBD2 (6 bases each). The CDR3 runs to 13 residues. The V end lost 4 bases, the J end lost 6 bases, and 14 bases lay between the germline ends. Germline-derived CDR1 and CDR2 are SQVTM and ANQGSEA. CDR3 amino acids: CSVGWGAPDTQYF. In nucleotides, the CDR3 is TGCAGCGTTGGATGGGGGGCCCCGGATACGCAGTATTTT.

This chain uses TRBV29-1 with TRBJ2-5; 8 bases agree with TRBD2. Trimming at V came to 5 bases and at J to 5 bases, leaving 4 bases not matched to a gene. The CDR3 is 12 residues long. The germline CDR1 and CDR2 sequences are SQVTM and ANQGSEA. The CDR3 nucleotides are TGCAGCGTTAGCGGGAGCAGGGAGACCCAGTACTTC. It specifies CSVSGSRETQYF.

This rearrangement joins TRBV28 to TRBJ2-1; 10 nucleotides align to TRBD2. This CDR3 is 16 amino acids long. Germline-derived CDR1 and CDR2 are MDHEN and SYDVKM. Losses at the gene ends were 7 bases for V and 7 bases for J; bases not matched to a gene: 13. The CDR3 loop is CASTPLAGRLGNEQFF. CDR3 DNA sequence: TGTGCCAGCACCCCACTAGCGGGACGGTTAGGGAATGAGCAGTTCTTC.

This clone was seen once. The genes are TRBV6-5 and TRBJ1-2; D ambiguous. Germline values: CDR1 MNHEY, CDR2 SVGAGI. This CDR3 has 12 amino acids. V was cut by 6 bases and J by 9 bases, with 14 bases left in between. The CDR3 region is CASRPVGLSYTF. In nucleotides, the CDR3 is TGTGCCAGCAGGCCGGTTGGTCTTAGCTACACCTTC.

The V call is TRBV27, the J call TRBJ1-1, with D uncertain. The germline CDR1 and CDR2 sequences are MNHEY and SMNVEV (reference sequence). This CDR3 has 14 residues. Trimming left V 8 bases short and J 0 bases short, with 13 bases between. The CDR3 DNA reads as TGTGCCAGCTCCACGCGGCTGTTGAACACTGAAGCTTTCTTT. The encoded protein is CASSTRLLNTEAFF.

CDR3 amino acids: CASPTRCEETSNQPQHF. CDR3 in DNA: TGTGCCAGCCCGACGCGGTGCGAGGAAACTAGCAATCAGCCCCAGCATTTT. The chain combines TRBV25-1 with TRBJ1-5; D is undetermined. Germline CDR1 MGHDK, CDR2 SYGVNS. V was clipped by 8 bases and J by 0 bases, with 20 bases between them. The CDR3 has 17 amino acids.

This clone was observed a handful of times. The CDR3 sequence is CASSQASVAGLADTQYF. The CDR3 nucleotides are TGTGCCAGCAGCCAAGCCTCAGTAGCGGGACTGGCAGATACGCAGTATTTT. This chain links TRBV4-2 with TRBJ2-3; 8 nucleotides agree with TRBD2. Trimming cost V 1 base and J 4 bases; bases outside gene matches: 10. CDR1 and CDR2 (germline): LGHNA, YNFKEQ. The CDR3 is 17 amino acids.

The V and J genes are TRBV10-2 and TRBJ2-5; D tentatively fits TRBD1 or TRBD2 (6 bases each). CDR3 size: 12 residues. V was clipped by 8 bases and J by 5 bases, with 12 bases between them. Germline lookup yields CDR1 WSHSY and CDR2 SAAADI. CDR3: CASGGLHETQYF. CDR3 DNA sequence: TGCGCCAGCGGGGGGCTCCACGAGACCCAGTACTTC.

The chain has TRBV9 and TRBJ2-1, with D hard to call. There are 14 residues in the CDR3. Germline lookup yields CDR1 SGDLS and CDR2 YYNGEE. V shed 6 bases and J shed 4 bases, with 14 bases lying between them. The CDR3 loop reads CASTANTGYNEQFF. The CDR3 coding sequence is TGTGCCAGCACCGCGAATACGGGTTACAATGAGCAGTTCTTC.

This clone was seen a few times. The rearrangement uses TRBV4-1 and TRBJ1-5; 8 nucleotides line up with TRBD1. The CDR3 covers 19 residues. Germline assignment: CDR1 MGHRA and CDR2 YSYEKL. V lost 5 bases to trimming and J lost 2 bases; unmatched junction nucleotides: 17. The CDR3, as DNA: TGCGCCAGCAGCGCTACTGGTTGGTTACAGGGGGGCGGCAATCAGCCCCAGCATTTT. It is translated as CASSATGWLQGGGNQPQHF.

This clone was observed once. This chain connects TRBV7-9 to TRBJ1-2, with TRBD1 identical over 8 bases. CDR3 length equals 16 residues. Trimming at V came to 4 bases and at J to 4 bases, leaving 11 bases not matched to a gene. CDR1 and CDR2 (germline): SEHNR, FQNEAQ (reference sequence). DNA for the CDR3: TGTGCCAGCAGCTCACGACAGGGGCGGAGTGGCTATGGCTACACCTTC. Protein product: CASSSRQGRSGYGYTF. The full variable domain, its missing parts supplied by reference TRBV7-9 and TRBJ1-2, is DTGVSQNPRHKITKRGQNVTFRCDPISEHNRLYWYRQTLGQGPEFLTYFQNEAQLEKSRLLSDRFSAERPKGSFSTLEIQRTEQGDSAMYLCASSSRQGRSGYGYTFGSGTRLTVV.

J is TRBJ2-6 and V is TRBV11-2; D ambiguous. CDR3 length equals 16 residues. Looked up from germline, CDR1 is SGHAT and CDR2 is FQNNGV. Trimming removed 3 bases from V and 4 bases from J, with 13 bases in between. The CDR3 nucleotides read TGTGCCAGCAGCTTCGGTTATGGCTCCGGGGCCAACGTCCTGACTTTC. Its translation: CASSFGYGSGANVLTF.

This clone was counted a few times. V usage is TRBV10-3 and J usage is TRBJ1-1; weak D call: TRBD1 (5 bases). The CDR3 runs to 12 residues. Trimming removed 7 bases from V and 8 bases from J, with 14 bases in between. CDR1 and CDR2 from the germline V gene are ENHRY and SYGVKD. The CDR3 DNA follows: TGTGCCATCACAACAGGACGGGCGGAAGCTTTCTTT. Translation gives CAITTGRAEAFF.

This clone has just one count. This sequence joins TRBV7-3 and TRBJ1-1, with 7 bases aligning to TRBD1. V was clipped by 5 bases and J by 5 bases; unmatched bases: 14. The CDR3 loop spans 16 amino acids. Germline loops: CDR1 SGHTA, CDR2 FQGTGA. The CDR3 loop reads CASSLQGGGSITEAFF. As DNA, the CDR3 is TGTGCCAGCAGCCTCCAGGGGGGAGGTAGTATTACTGAAGCTTTCTTT.

The rearrangement links TRBV29-1 to TRBJ2-2; 11 nucleotides line up with TRBD2. Germline CDR1 is SQVTM and CDR2 is ANQGSEA. V dropped 4 bases and J dropped 7; count of bases not matched to a gene: 5. The CDR3 covers 14 residues. DNA for the CDR3: TGCAGCGTTGCACTAGCGGGAGTTGGCGGGGAGCTGTTTTTT. Encoded protein: CSVALAGVGGELFF.

The chain is built from TRBV7-2 and TRBJ2-1; a weak D match, TRBD2 (7 bases). Germline values: CDR1 SGHTA, CDR2 FQGNSA. Trimming stripped 3 bases from V and 8 bases from J, with 14 bases between. The CDR3 loop spans 14 amino acids. The CDR3 loop is CASSFGGRRDEQFF. CDR3 sequence (DNA): TGTGCCAGCAGCTTCGGGGGGCGAAGGGATGAGCAGTTCTTC.

The chain carries TRBV11-3 and TRBJ2-1, with D maybe TRBD2 (5 bases). This CDR3 has 16 residues. Germline assignment: CDR1 SGHNT and CDR2 YENEEA. Trimming pared 4 bases from V and 1 base from J, leaving 14 bases between. CDR3 sequence: CASSSHREPSYNEQFF. The CDR3 bases are TGTGCCAGCAGCTCCCATAGGGAGCCATCCTACAATGAGCAGTTCTTC.

This sequence joins TRBV30 and TRBJ1-2; D perhaps matches TRBD1 (6 bases). The ends were cut back, 2 bases at V and 7 bases at J, with 14 bases in the middle. The CDR3 is 13 amino acids. Germline assignment: CDR1 GTSNPN and CDR2 SVGIG (reference sequence). The DNA for the CDR3 is TGTGCCTGGAGTCTGGACAGAGTCTCTGGCTACACCTTC. It translates to CAWSLDRVSGYTF.

V usage is TRBV6-1 and J usage is TRBJ1-2; D not certain. The V end was cut by 6 bases, the J end by 8 bases, with 13 bases between. This CDR3 is built from 12 residues. Per germline, CDR1 MNHNS and CDR2 SASEGT. The CDR3: CASSDGLLGYTF. DNA of the CDR3: TGTGCCAGCAGCGACGGACTTCTCGGCTACACCTTC.

The rearrangement links TRBV9 to TRBJ2-1; 8 bases align to TRBD2. Germline loops: CDR1 SGDLS, CDR2 YYNGEE. The CDR3 consists of 16 residues. The trim removed 3 bases at V and 4 bases at J, leaving 9 bases unmatched. CDR3 DNA sequence: TGTGCCAGCAGCGCCAGCGGGAGCCCTGATTACAATGAGCAGTTCTTC. Amino acids: CASSASGSPDYNEQFF.

The chain uses TRBV30 and TRBJ2-5, with 9 nucleotides matching TRBD1. The end of the DNA is better explained by TRBJ2-7, so the J call may be wrong. CDR1 and CDR2 from the germline V gene are GTSNPN and SVGIG (reference sequence). This CDR3 is built from 17 residues. CDR3 region: CAWSVIRTNRGRYEQYF. In DNA, the CDR3 is TGTGCCTGGAGTGTAATCCGAACGAACAGGGGGCGATACGAGCAGTACTTC.

J is TRBJ1-2 and V is TRBV18; TRBD1 agrees at 9 bases. The CDR3 is 16 residues long. Germline values: CDR1 KGHSH, CDR2 LQKENI. V shed 4 bases, J shed 7 bases, and the junction held 13 bases outside the gene matches. Here the CDR3 DNA reads TGTGCCAGCTCACGTGCGCCGGGACAGGGAATTGGTGGCTACACCTTC. Translated: CASSRAPGQGIGGYTF.